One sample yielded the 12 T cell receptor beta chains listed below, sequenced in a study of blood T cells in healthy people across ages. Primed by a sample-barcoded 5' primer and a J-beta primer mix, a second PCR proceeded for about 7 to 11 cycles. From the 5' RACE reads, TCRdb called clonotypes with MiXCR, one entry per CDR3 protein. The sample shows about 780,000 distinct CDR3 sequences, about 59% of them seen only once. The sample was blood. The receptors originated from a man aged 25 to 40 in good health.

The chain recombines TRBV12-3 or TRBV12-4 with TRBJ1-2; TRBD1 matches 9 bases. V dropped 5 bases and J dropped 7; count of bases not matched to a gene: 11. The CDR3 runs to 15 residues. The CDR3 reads CASSSYRQGGIGYTF. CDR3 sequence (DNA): TGTGCCAGCAGTAGTTACAGACAGGGGGGGATTGGCTACACCTTC.

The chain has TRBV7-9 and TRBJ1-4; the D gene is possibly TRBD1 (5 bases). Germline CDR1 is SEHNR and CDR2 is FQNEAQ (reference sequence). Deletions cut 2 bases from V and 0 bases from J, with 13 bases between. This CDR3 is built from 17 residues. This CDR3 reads CASSLRGSSSTNEKLFF. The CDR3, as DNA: TGTGCCAGCAGCTTACGGGGCAGTTCCTCAACTAATGAAAAACTGTTTTTT. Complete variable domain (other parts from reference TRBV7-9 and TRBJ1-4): DTGVSQNPRHKITKRGQNVTFRCDPISEHNRLYWYRQTLGQGPEFLTYFQNEAQLEKSRLLSDRFSAERPKGSFSTLEIQRTEQGDSAMYLCASSLRGSSSTNEKLFFGSGTQLSVL.

The CDR3 loop reads CASSSYRDQPQHF. The CDR3 region has the DNA TGTGCCAGCAGCTCGTACAGGGATCAGCCCCAGCATTTT. The chain combines TRBV7-8 with TRBJ1-5, with D possibly TRBD1 on 6 matching bases. Germline lookup yields CDR1 SGHVS and CDR2 FQNEAQ. There are 13 residues in the CDR3. V was clipped by 4 bases and J by 5 bases, with 9 bases between them.

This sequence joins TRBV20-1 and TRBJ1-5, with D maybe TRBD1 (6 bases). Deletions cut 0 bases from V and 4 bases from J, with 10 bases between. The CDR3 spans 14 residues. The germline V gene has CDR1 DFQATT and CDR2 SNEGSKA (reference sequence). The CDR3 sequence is CSARDNQGNQPQHF. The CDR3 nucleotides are TGCAGTGCTAGAGATAATCAGGGGAATCAGCCCCAGCATTTT.

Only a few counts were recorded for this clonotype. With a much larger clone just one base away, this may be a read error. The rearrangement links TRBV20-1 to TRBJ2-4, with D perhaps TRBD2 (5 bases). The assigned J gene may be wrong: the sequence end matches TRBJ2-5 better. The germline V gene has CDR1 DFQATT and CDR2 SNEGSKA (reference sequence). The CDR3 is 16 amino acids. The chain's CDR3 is CSEYAARIRGPETQYF. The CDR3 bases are TGCAGTGAGTACGCCGCCCGCATCAGAGGGCCAGAGACCCAGTACTTC.

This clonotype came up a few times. Written as DNA, the CDR3 is TGCGCCAGCAGCCAAGATAAGGGTCGCTTATACGAGCAGTACTTC. This codes for CASSQDKGRLYEQYF. The chain has TRBV4-3 and TRBJ2-7; D remains ambiguous. CDR1 and CDR2 from the germline V gene are LGHNA and YSLEER. The V gene lost 0 bases and the J gene lost 4 bases, with 13 bases spanning the gap. The CDR3 extends over 15 amino acids.

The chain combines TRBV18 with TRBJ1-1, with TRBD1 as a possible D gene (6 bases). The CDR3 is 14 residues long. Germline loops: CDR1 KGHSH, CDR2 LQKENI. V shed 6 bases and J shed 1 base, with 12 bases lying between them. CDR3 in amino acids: CASSPRDKNTEAFF. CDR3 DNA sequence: TGTGCCAGCTCGCCGCGGGACAAGAACACTGAAGCTTTCTTT. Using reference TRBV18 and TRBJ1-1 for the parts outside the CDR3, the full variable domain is NAGVMQNPRHLVRRRGQEARLRCSPMKGHSHVYWYRQLPEEGLKFMVYLQKENIIDESGMPKERFSAEFPKEGPSILRIQQVVRGDSAAYFCASSPRDKNTEAFFGQGTRLTVV.

The CDR3 sequence: CASSLGTGSGDTQYF. The CDR3 bases are TGTGCCAGCAGTCTGGGGACAGGATCGGGAGATACGCAGTATTTT. The chain employs TRBV12-3 or TRBV12-4 and TRBJ2-3; 8 bases are a match to TRBD1. The ends lost 5 bases at V and 5 bases at J; junction bases unmatched: 9. This CDR3 is built from 15 residues.

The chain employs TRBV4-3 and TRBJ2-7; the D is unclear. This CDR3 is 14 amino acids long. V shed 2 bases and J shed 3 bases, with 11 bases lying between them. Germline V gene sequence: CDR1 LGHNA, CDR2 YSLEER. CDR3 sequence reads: CASSQSEDGYEQYF. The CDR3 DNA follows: TGCGCCAGCAGCCAAAGTGAGGACGGCTACGAGCAGTACTTC.

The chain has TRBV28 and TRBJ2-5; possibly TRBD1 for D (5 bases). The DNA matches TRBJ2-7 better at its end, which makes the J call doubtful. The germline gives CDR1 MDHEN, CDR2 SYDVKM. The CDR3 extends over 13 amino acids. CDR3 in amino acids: CASSLAGNNEQYF. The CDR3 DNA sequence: TGTGCCAGCAGTTTAGCAGGGAATAACGAGCAGTACTTC.

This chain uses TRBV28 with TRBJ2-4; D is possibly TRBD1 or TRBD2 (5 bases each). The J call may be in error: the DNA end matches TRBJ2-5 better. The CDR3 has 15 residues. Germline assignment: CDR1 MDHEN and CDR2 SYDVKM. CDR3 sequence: CASSPPGTAQETQYF. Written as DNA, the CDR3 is TGTGCCAGCAGCCCACCCGGGACCGCACAAGAGACCCAGTACTTC.

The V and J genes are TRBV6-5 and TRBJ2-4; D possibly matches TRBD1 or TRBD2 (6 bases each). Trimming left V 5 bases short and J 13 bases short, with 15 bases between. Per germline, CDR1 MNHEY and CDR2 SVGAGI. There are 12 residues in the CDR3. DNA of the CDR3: TGTGCCAGCAGTACTCCCGAGGGGGGACAGTACTTC. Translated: CASSTPEGGQYF.